The 31 T cell receptor beta chains listed next were all sequenced from one sample in a study of T cell responses to AZD1222 COVID-19 vaccine (dated by TCRdb to the early 2020s). The library relied on the immunoSEQ multiplex PCR assay. TCRdb carries this immuneACCESS record with in-frame sequences only. Its versions omit some clonotypes, under half of them owing to an unresolved V gene in the studies checked, with the rest unexplained. This sample has roughly 160,000 clones in its table, and roughly 90% of those were observed once. The ten largest clones capture roughly 1.5% of the sample. The intended sense of this specimen's time point label: baseline before first vaccination. Here the sequenced sample was peripheral blood, taken on day 0 of AZD1222 vaccination. The receptors stem from an adult in good health.

This clone was seen a single time. The rearrangement joins TRBV19 to TRBJ2-3; no clear D gene. Germline CDR1 LNHDA, CDR2 SQIVND (reference sequence). The CDR3 is made up of 13 amino acids. V lost 2 bases to trimming and J lost 6 bases, with 9 bases between them. As DNA, the CDR3 is TGTGCCAGTAGTATACTACTCTGGGATACGCAGTATTTT. Translation gives CASSILLWDTQYF. The full variable domain, in which reference TRBV19 and TRBJ2-3 provide the parts outside the CDR3, is DGGITQSPKYLFRKEGQNVTLSCEQNLNHDAMYWYRQDPGQGLRLIYYSQIVNDFQKGDIAEGYSVSREKKESFPLTVTSAQKNPTAFYLCASSILLWDTQYFGPGTRLTVL.

V and J are TRBV7-9 and TRBJ1-1; weak D call: TRBD1 (5 bases). The CDR3 length is 18 residues. Germline V gene data show CDR1 as SEHNR and CDR2 as FQNEAQ (reference sequence). V lost 5 bases and J lost 4, with 26 bases in between. CDR3: CASSGLRGRVGGSTEAFF. The CDR3 DNA reads as TGTGCCAGCAGCGGGCTTAGAGGGCGCGTGGGGGGTTCCACTGAAGCTTTCTTT.

This chain joins TRBV25-1 and TRBJ1-2; D gene ambiguous. V lost 3 bases and J lost 4, with 9 bases in between. The CDR3 has 13 amino acids. Germline V lookup: CDR1 MGHDK, CDR2 SYGVNS. The CDR3 protein is CASSEVISYGYTF. The CDR3 nucleotides are TGTGCCAGCAGTGAGGTAATTAGCTATGGCTACACCTTC.

This chain links TRBV5-1 with TRBJ2-7, with TRBD2 identical over 11 bases. CDR1 and CDR2 (germline): SGHRS, YFSETQ. The CDR3 totals 15 residues. J lost 5 bases, V lost 2 bases, and 6 bases had no gene match. CDR3 protein: CASSLPSGGNDEQYF. In DNA form, the CDR3 reads TGCGCCAGCAGCTTACCTAGCGGGGGGAATGACGAGCAGTACTTC.

For the CDR3, the DNA is TGTGCCAGCAGTGACCTAACAGGGAACTATGGCTACACCTTC. Translated, it gives CASSDLTGNYGYTF. This chain links TRBV25-1 with TRBJ1-2; D is perhaps TRBD1 (6 bases). V lost 3 bases, J lost 2 bases, and 10 bases lay in between. CDR1 is MGHDK, CDR2 SYGVNS, per germline. This CDR3 is built from 14 residues.

J is TRBJ2-7 and V is TRBV2; D might be TRBD1 (6 bases). Between the trimmed V and J ends, which lost 6 bases and 6 bases, there was a span of 15 bases. The CDR3 consists of 13 residues. The germline gives CDR1 SNHLY, CDR2 FYNNEI. DNA for the CDR3: TGTGCCAGCAGCGTAAACAGGGCTCGCGAGCAGTACTTC. Its protein is CASSVNRAREQYF.

This clone was seen only a few times. V gene TRBV7-3 combines with J gene TRBJ1-2; TRBD1 aligns across 7 bases. This CDR3 comprises 13 residues. V shed 5 bases, J shed 10 bases, and the junction held 10 bases outside the gene matches. Germline V gene data show CDR1 as SGHTA and CDR2 as FQGTGA. The CDR3 sequence: CASSPRTGGPYTF. The CDR3 DNA is TGTGCCAGCAGCCCGCGGACAGGAGGCCCCTACACCTTC.

This clone was observed once. This rearrangement joins TRBV6-6 to TRBJ1-1; possibly TRBD1 for D (6 bases). The CDR3 is 13 amino acids. Germline loops: CDR1 MNHNY, CDR2 SVGAGI (reference sequence). The V gene lost 5 bases and the J gene lost 3 bases, with 10 bases spanning the gap. CDR3 DNA sequence: TGTGCCAGCAGTCGAAACAGGGACACTGAAGCTTTCTTT. Its protein product is CASSRNRDTEAFF.

This chain connects TRBV7-3 to TRBJ1-5; unclear D gene. There are 14 residues in the CDR3. Germline lookup yields CDR1 SGHTA and CDR2 FQGTGA. Between the trimmed V and J ends, which lost 2 bases and 6 bases, there was a span of 11 bases. The CDR3 DNA follows: TGTGCCAGCAGCTTATTTCATATAAGTCAGCCCCAGCATTTT. Protein: CASSLFHISQPQHF.

The rearrangement joins TRBV5-5 to TRBJ2-2; D gene unclear. Germline-derived CDR1 and CDR2 are SGHKS and YYEKEE (reference sequence). The V end was cut by 0 bases, the J end by 6 bases, with 18 bases between. The CDR3 is made up of 17 amino acids. The CDR3 DNA sequence: TGTGCCAGCAGCTTGGTACACCGATTGTACGGCGCCGGGGAGCTGTTTTTT. This sequence encodes CASSLVHRLYGAGELFF.

This chain connects TRBV5-6 to TRBJ2-6, with a weak D call TRBD2 (5 bases). The V end was cut by 2 bases, the J end by 1 base, with 16 bases between. This CDR3 is 18 amino acids long. Looked up from germline, CDR1 is SGHDT and CDR2 is YYEEEE. The CDR3 loop reads CASSFPGRWTSGANVLTF. Here the CDR3 DNA reads TGTGCCAGCAGCTTCCCAGGACGGTGGACTTCTGGGGCCAACGTCCTGACTTTC.

The chain joins TRBV7-8 to TRBJ1-4, with D maybe TRBD1 (5 bases). The CDR3 runs 15 residues. The V gene lost 4 bases and the J gene lost 2 bases, with 11 bases spanning the gap. CDR1 and CDR2 (germline): SGHVS, FQNEAQ. CDR3 nucleotides: TGTGCCAGCAGCTCCCGGGGGTCTACTAATGAAAAACTGTTTTTT. This sequence encodes CASSSRGSTNEKLFF.

This clone was observed a single time. J is TRBJ1-5 and V is TRBV7-8; D not resolved. The CDR3 runs to 15 residues. Germline V gene data show CDR1 as SGHVS and CDR2 as FQNEAQ. The V gene lost 5 bases and the J gene lost 9 bases, with 20 bases spanning the gap. CDR3 DNA: TGTGCCAGCAGCACTACTGGACTGAAGAGCAGGCCCCAGCATTTT. It translates to CASSTTGLKSRPQHF.

The chain combines TRBV6-5 with TRBJ1-4, with 7 bases that match TRBD1. The germline gives CDR1 MNHEY, CDR2 SVGAGI. After removal of 6 bases from V and 8 bases from J, the junction contained 9 bases not matched to a gene. CDR3 size: 14 residues. For the CDR3, the DNA is TGTGCCAGCAGCCGCGACAGGGTAAACGAAAAACTGTTTTTT. It yields the protein CASSRDRVNEKLFF.

This chain links TRBV18 with TRBJ1-5; maybe TRBD1 (5 bases). V shed 6 bases and J shed 5 bases, with 11 bases lying between them. The CDR3 consists of 13 residues. The germline CDR1 and CDR2 sequences are KGHSH and LQKENI. In nucleotides, the CDR3 is TGTGCCAGCTCCCCCTCACAGGATCAGCCCCAGCATTTT. This translates into CASSPSQDQPQHF. The variable domain in full, with the rest retrieved from reference TRBV18 and TRBJ1-5, is NAGVMQNPRHLVRRRGQEARLRCSPMKGHSHVYWYRQLPEEGLKFMVYLQKENIIDESGMPKERFSAEFPKEGPSILRIQQVVRGDSAAYFCASSPSQDQPQHFGDGTRLSIL.

This sequence joins TRBV9 and TRBJ2-1, with 12 bases aligning to TRBD2. There are 18 residues in the CDR3. The germline CDR1 and CDR2 sequences are SGDLS and YYNGEE. After removal of 0 bases from V and 2 bases from J, the junction contained 6 bases not matched to a gene. The CDR3 spells CASSVVGLAGGPYNEQFF. CDR3 bases: TGTGCCAGCAGCGTAGTGGGGCTAGCGGGGGGGCCCTACAATGAGCAGTTCTTC.

Note on this clone: The sample contains more than one DNA sequence encoding this CDR3. This chain joins TRBV18 and TRBJ1-1; TRBD1 agrees at 7 bases. Trimming cost V 2 bases and J 1 base; bases outside gene matches: 1. The CDR3 loop spans 14 amino acids. Germline V gives CDR1 KGHSH, CDR2 LQKENI. The CDR3 loop is CASSPGTANTEAFF. The CDR3 DNA reads as TGTGCCAGCTCACCAGGGACAGCGAACACTGAAGCTTTCTTT.

The rearrangement uses TRBV5-4 and TRBJ2-7, with TRBD2 matching 11 bases. Trimming removed 4 bases from V and 7 bases from J; junction bases left unmatched: 10. Germline CDR1 SGHNT, CDR2 YYREEE (reference sequence). The length of the CDR3 is 15 residues. The CDR3 reads CASSSVAGGHREQYF. As DNA, the CDR3 is TGTGCCAGCAGCAGCGTAGCGGGAGGGCATCGGGAGCAGTACTTC.

This clone appeared many times. This sequence joins TRBV4-3 and TRBJ1-1; D is unclear. CDR3 length: 15 residues. Germline CDR1 LGHNA, CDR2 YSLEER. The ends were cut back, 0 bases at V and 1 base at J, with 9 bases in the middle. CDR3 amino acids: CASSQDGRSNTEAFF. The CDR3 region has the DNA TGCGCCAGCAGCCAAGATGGCAGATCGAACACTGAAGCTTTCTTT.

The J gene is TRBJ2-1, the V gene TRBV27; 8 nucleotides line up with TRBD2. The germline V gene encodes CDR1 MNHEY and CDR2 SMNVEV (reference sequence). V gave up 6 bases and J gave up 4 bases; unmatched junction bases: 14. The CDR3 runs to 17 residues. CDR3 sequence: CASSARVAGGRYNEQFF. The CDR3 coding sequence is TGTGCCAGCAGCGCCCGGGTGGCGGGAGGACGATACAATGAGCAGTTCTTC.

The chain recombines TRBV30 with TRBJ2-7; D unclear. V lost 2 bases, J lost 0 bases, and 8 bases lay in between. Germline V gene data show CDR1 as GTSNPN and CDR2 as SVGIG (reference sequence). The CDR3 has 13 amino acids. This chain's CDR3 is CAWSSAYSYEQYF. CDR3 nucleotide sequence: TGTGCCTGGAGTTCTGCCTACTCCTACGAGCAGTACTTC.

The V call is TRBV12-3 or TRBV12-4, the J call TRBJ2-5, with a possible D match to TRBD1 (6 bases). This CDR3 has 12 residues. V gave up 6 bases and J gave up 4 bases, with 9 bases separating them. This CDR3 is CASSPGVETQYF. In nucleotides, the CDR3 is TGTGCCAGCAGCCCAGGGGTAGAGACCCAGTACTTC.

The rearrangement links TRBV3-1 (or the pseudogene TRBV3-2) to TRBJ2-1; D might be TRBD2 (7 bases). Germline-derived CDR1 and CDR2 are LGHDT and YNNKEL (reference sequence). Trimming removed 0 bases at V and 8 bases at J, with 17 bases between. The CDR3 sequence is 16 residues long. Written as DNA, the CDR3 is TGTGCCAGCAGCCAAGAAGGGCGGGGGCCTAGGGATGAGCAGTTCTTC. Translating gives CASSQEGRGPRDEQFF.

Details on this clone: Other DNA sequences of this sample code for an identical CDR3. V usage is TRBV3-1 (or the pseudogene TRBV3-2) and J usage is TRBJ1-3, with D possibly being TRBD1 (5 bases). CDR1 and CDR2 from the germline V gene are LGHDT and YNNKEL (reference sequence). The CDR3 runs to 14 residues. The V gene lost 2 bases and the J gene lost 5 bases, with 10 bases spanning the gap. The CDR3 coding sequence is TGTGCCAGCAGCCAACCGGGGGGGAGAAACACCATATATTTT. It codes for CASSQPGGRNTIYF.

The V gene is TRBV2, the J gene TRBJ1-2; perhaps TRBD1 as D (5 bases). This CDR3 is 13 amino acids long. Trimming pared 9 bases from V and 5 bases from J, leaving 16 bases between. Germline V gives CDR1 SNHLY, CDR2 FYNNEI. CDR3 protein: CASAGDSPYGYTF. In DNA, the CDR3 is TGTGCCAGTGCGGGAGACAGTCCATATGGCTACACCTTC.

This chain's CDR3 is CSVAGTVVAGTF. The CDR3 DNA reads TGCAGCGTTGCCGGGACAGTCGTTGCCGGTACCTTC. The chain has TRBV29-1 and TRBJ1-2; 7 nucleotides match TRBD1. Germline CDR1 SQVTM, CDR2 ANQGSEA. J gave up 14 bases and V 4 bases, and 13 bases lay outside the gene matches. The CDR3 is made up of 12 amino acids.

J is TRBJ2-2 and V is TRBV19; D gene unclear. This CDR3 contains 14 residues. V lost 3 bases, J lost 5 bases, and 10 bases lay in between. Germline CDR1 is LNHDA and CDR2 is SQIVND (reference sequence). In nucleotides, the CDR3 is TGTGCCAGTAGTATCCCTTCCGGGACCGGGGAGCTGTTTTTT. Its translation is CASSIPSGTGELFF.

The chain is built from TRBV10-2 and TRBJ2-7, with 9 positions matching TRBD1. Germline V gene data show CDR1 as WSHSY and CDR2 as SAAADI. The J segment lost 1 base and the V segment lost 2 bases, leaving 9 bases of the junction unmatched. The CDR3 is 17 residues long. Here the CDR3 reads CASSEVFRTGVSYEQYF. CDR3 in DNA: TGCGCCAGCAGTGAGGTGTTCCGGACAGGGGTTTCCTACGAGCAGTACTTC.

Regarding this clone: Other DNA sequences in this specimen translate into the identical CDR3. The rearrangement uses TRBV30 and TRBJ1-5; D perhaps matches TRBD1 (6 bases). Germline V gene lookup returns CDR1 GTSNPN and CDR2 SVGIG (reference sequence). V lost 0 bases and J 4 bases, leaving 10 bases between the germline ends. The CDR3 loop spans 14 amino acids. The CDR3 DNA is TGTGCCTGGAGTGTACAGGGAGGAAATCAGCCCCAGCATTTT. Encoded protein: CAWSVQGGNQPQHF.

This CDR3 is CASSPQATYEQYF. The CDR3 DNA reads TGTGCCAGCTCACCCCAGGCAACCTACGAGCAGTACTTC. The chain carries TRBV18 and TRBJ2-7; D not resolved. Germline V gives CDR1 KGHSH, CDR2 LQKENI. The CDR3 totals 13 residues. Trimming stripped 3 bases from V and 2 bases from J, with 8 bases between.

V is TRBV7-9 and J is TRBJ2-5, with 8 nucleotides matching TRBD1. V was pared by 1 base and J by 4 bases, with 5 bases of the junction left unmatched. Germline assignment: CDR1 SEHNR and CDR2 FQNEAQ (reference sequence). The CDR3 spans 15 residues. The CDR3 nucleotides read TGTGCCAGCAGCTTAGGGACAGGGTACTTAGAGACCCAGTACTTC. Translating it yields CASSLGTGYLETQYF.